The 23 T cell receptor beta chains below all came from one sample that was sequenced in a study of blood T cell repertoires in COVID-19. The method was immunoSEQ multiplex PCR; TCRdb's version includes in-frame clones alone and lacks a portion of them. The sample has about 73,000 clones; about 79% are singletons. Material: peripheral blood. The receptors come from a woman aged 55-70 years with acute or convalescent COVID-19.

This rearrangement joins TRBV28 to TRBJ1-5; possible D gene TRBD1, 5 bases. Trimming pared 5 bases from V and 7 bases from J, leaving 15 bases between. From germline, CDR1 is MDHEN and CDR2 SYDVKM. This CDR3 is built from 14 residues. CDR3 nucleotides: TGTGCCAGCAGTCTACAGGTCTTCAGGCAGCCCCAGCATTTT. Translating it yields CASSLQVFRQPQHF.

The genes are TRBV11-3 and TRBJ1-1; perhaps TRBD1 as D (5 bases). Trimming cost V 5 bases and J 7 bases, with 17 bases left between them. The CDR3 has 14 amino acids. From germline, CDR1 is SGHNT and CDR2 YENEEA. The DNA for the CDR3 is TGTGCCAGCAGCCCCGTTGGGCAGGGTAGTGAAGCTTTCTTT. Its protein is CASSPVGQGSEAFF.

The rearrangement joins TRBV10-2 to TRBJ1-6, with TRBD1 as a possible D gene (5 bases). Trimming removed 6 bases from V and 7 bases from J, with 10 bases in between. There are 13 residues in the CDR3. CDR1 and CDR2 (germline): WSHSY, SAAADI. The CDR3 DNA reads as TGCGCCAGCAGGGCAGGGTTGAATTCACCCCTCCACTTT. This sequence encodes CASRAGLNSPLHF.

The chain combines TRBV6-5 with TRBJ2-7, with TRBD1 matching over 9 bases. The germline gives CDR1 MNHEY, CDR2 SVGAGI. The junction had 2 bases not matched to a gene; V was cut back by 0 bases and J by 5 bases. This CDR3 has 14 residues. CDR3 nucleotide sequence: TGTGCCAGCAGTTACTCGGGACAGGGCCACGAGCAGTACTTC. Translated, it gives CASSYSGQGHEQYF.

The rearrangement links TRBV2 to TRBJ2-5; perhaps TRBD2 as D (6 bases). The V and J ends lost 8 bases and 2 bases respectively, with 15 bases between them. This CDR3 comprises 14 residues. CDR1 is SNHLY and CDR2 is FYNNEI in the germline V gene. The CDR3 DNA is TGTGCCAGCCGATCCCCCCGGGGGCAAGAGACCCAGTACTTC. Its translation is CASRSPRGQETQYF.

The chain is built from TRBV7-2 and TRBJ2-1; weak D call: TRBD2 (7 bases). CDR1 SGHTA and CDR2 FQGNSA come from the germline V gene. V lost 2 bases and J 8 bases, leaving 16 bases between the germline ends. The CDR3 covers 15 residues. In DNA, the CDR3 is TGTGCCAGCAGCTTATTTTCGGGGGGCCTTGATGAGCAGTTCTTC. Protein sequence: CASSLFSGGLDEQFF.

The chain's CDR3 is CASSQAQVANYGYTF. The CDR3 DNA sequence: TGCGCCAGCAGCCAAGCACAGGTAGCTAACTATGGCTACACCTTC. The rearrangement joins TRBV4-1 to TRBJ1-2; weak D call: TRBD1 (5 bases). The CDR3 contains 15 residues. Germline V gene lookup returns CDR1 MGHRA and CDR2 YSYEKL. With 1 base removed from V and 0 bases from J, the gap between germline ends came to 9 bases.

The genes are TRBV6-6 and TRBJ1-1, with TRBD1 identical over 7 bases. V lost 6 bases and J lost 5; bases outside the gene matches: 9. Per the germline V gene, CDR1 is MNHNY and CDR2 is SVGAGI (reference sequence). The CDR3 runs 14 residues. For the CDR3, the DNA is TGTGCCAGCAGCCCGATACAGGGGAAAACTGAAGCTTTCTTT. Residues: CASSPIQGKTEAFF.

The V and J genes are TRBV28 and TRBJ1-6; TRBD1 matches at 9 bases. Unmatched junction bases numbered 17, after V lost 9 bases and J lost 14 bases. The length of the CDR3 is 15 residues. Germline V lookup: CDR1 MDHEN, CDR2 SYDVKM. The CDR3 coding sequence is TGTGCCAGTCGGCCGAGGGGACAGGGTTATCGTGCCCTCCACTTT. This translates into CASRPRGQGYRALHF.

The V call is TRBV5-1, the J call TRBJ2-4, with no clear D. Per germline, CDR1 SGHRS and CDR2 YFSETQ. The CDR3 extends over 13 amino acids. V lost 0 bases, J lost 2 bases, and 3 bases lay in between. The CDR3 spells CASSLEPKNIQYF. The CDR3 DNA reads as TGCGCCAGCAGCTTGGAGCCCAAAAACATTCAGTACTTC.

This chain links TRBV5-1 with TRBJ2-4; D gene uncertain. The germline V gene has CDR1 SGHRS and CDR2 YFSETQ. This CDR3 has 14 residues. Trimming took 0 bases from V and 5 from J, leaving 9 bases between them. The CDR3 coding sequence is TGCGCCAGCAGCTTGGCCACAGATCAAAACATTCAGTACTTC. It yields the protein CASSLATDQNIQYF.

The V gene is TRBV11-2, the J gene TRBJ2-2; tentatively, D is TRBD1 (5 bases). V was cut by 4 bases and J by 2 bases, with 23 bases left in between. CDR1 SGHAT and CDR2 FQNNGV come from the germline V gene. The CDR3 is made up of 19 amino acids. CDR3 in DNA: TGTGCCAGCAGCTATCGACAGTCGACCCTCTTGGGTAACACCGGGGAGCTGTTTTTT. This codes for CASSYRQSTLLGNTGELFF.

The chain combines TRBV19 with TRBJ2-2, with 8 bases matching TRBD1. This CDR3 is 15 amino acids long. Germline V gene data show CDR1 as LNHDA and CDR2 as SQIVND (reference sequence). The V and J ends lost 7 bases and 3 bases, in that order; junction bases with no gene match: 7. CDR3 loop: CASIRTGWYTGELFF. Here the CDR3 DNA reads TGTGCCAGTATTCGGACAGGGTGGTACACCGGGGAGCTGTTTTTT.

V and J are TRBV6-5 and TRBJ1-2; possibly TRBD1 for D (6 bases). CDR1 and CDR2 (germline): MNHEY, SVGAGI. The CDR3 spans 14 residues. V lost 2 bases and J lost 8, with 15 bases in between. As DNA, the CDR3 is TGTGCCAGCAGTTACACAGGGTCAGCAGACGGCTACACCTTC. Encoded protein: CASSYTGSADGYTF.

The chain has TRBV11-2 and TRBJ1-1; 9 nucleotides agree with TRBD1. Germline V gives CDR1 SGHAT, CDR2 FQNNGV. Trimming cost V 5 bases and J 0 bases; bases outside gene matches: 10. The CDR3 loop spans 17 amino acids. The CDR3 loop is CASSGQGLDLLNTEAFF. The CDR3 nucleotides are TGTGCCAGCAGCGGACAGGGGCTAGATCTCTTGAACACTGAAGCTTTCTTT.

This chain uses TRBV7-6 with TRBJ1-4, with 7 bases matching TRBD1. The germline V gene encodes CDR1 SGHVS and CDR2 FNYEAQ. V shed 4 bases, J shed 10 bases, and the junction held 12 bases outside the gene matches. CDR3 size: 15 residues. The CDR3 here is CASSSQGQWVGKLFF. The CDR3 coding sequence is TGTGCCAGCAGCTCACAGGGACAGTGGGTGGGAAAACTGTTTTTT.

This clone was seen a few times. The rearrangement uses TRBV6-5 and TRBJ1-6; D not certain. Germline loops: CDR1 MNHEY, CDR2 SVGAGI. There are 14 residues in the CDR3. V was shortened by 6 bases and J by 8 bases, with 14 bases between the two germline ends. The CDR3 protein is CASSLAQVDSPLHF. The DNA for the CDR3 is TGTGCCAGCAGCCTCGCCCAGGTAGATTCACCCCTCCACTTT.

This clone was counted a few times. The chain has TRBV9 and TRBJ2-2, with D uncertain. Trimming removed 0 bases from V and 3 bases from J, with 3 bases in between. The CDR3 contains 13 residues. Germline CDR1 reads SGDLS; CDR2 reads YYNGEE. The CDR3 region is CASSVVDTGELFF. CDR3 sequence (DNA): TGTGCCAGCAGCGTAGTAGACACCGGGGAGCTGTTTTTT.

The genes are TRBV5-1 and TRBJ1-2; 7 nucleotides agree with TRBD1. Trimming cost V 5 bases and J 8 bases; bases outside gene matches: 3. Germline CDR1 reads SGHRS; CDR2 reads YFSETQ. This CDR3 spans 11 amino acids. The CDR3 DNA reads as TGCGCCAGCAGTACAGGGGCCGGCTACACCTTC. As protein: CASSTGAGYTF.

This clone occurred once. The rearrangement joins TRBV7-9 to TRBJ2-7; 11 bases are shared with TRBD2. J was trimmed by 0 bases and V by 4 bases; bases with no gene match: 8. The CDR3 runs to 17 residues. Per the germline V gene, CDR1 is SEHNR and CDR2 is FQNEAQ (reference sequence). CDR3 sequence (DNA): TGTGCCAGCAGCTCGGCGACTAGCGGGGTTAGCTCCTACGAGCAGTACTTC. This translates into CASSSATSGVSSYEQYF.

The chain is built from TRBV25-1 and TRBJ2-7; 11 bases are a match to TRBD1. The ends lost 4 bases at V and 6 bases at J; junction bases unmatched: 8. CDR3 length equals 15 residues. Germline-derived CDR1 and CDR2 are MGHDK and SYGVNS. The CDR3 loop is CASSVTGTGGGEQYF. Written as DNA, the CDR3 is TGTGCCAGCAGTGTGACCGGGACAGGGGGAGGCGAGCAGTACTTC.

The chain links TRBV6-5 to TRBJ2-3, with D possibly matching TRBD1 (5 bases). There are 13 residues in the CDR3. V was clipped by 6 bases and J by 1 base, with 8 bases between them. Germline V gives CDR1 MNHEY, CDR2 SVGAGI. The DNA for the CDR3 is TGTGCCAGCAGAAAACAGGGCACAGATACGCAGTATTTT. Residues: CASRKQGTDTQYF.

The J gene is TRBJ1-2, the V gene TRBV29-1; TRBD1 matches 9 bases. Germline V gives CDR1 SQVTM, CDR2 ANQGSEA. The V segment lost 3 bases and the J segment 2 bases; nucleotides outside the gene matches: 4. This CDR3 contains 14 residues. The CDR3 sequence: CSVERTGANYGYTF. CDR3 DNA sequence: TGCAGCGTTGAGCGGACAGGGGCCAACTATGGCTACACCTTC.